The clone carrying this TCR beta chain has ten or more counts. The antigen is not known. This sample is drawn from a study of regulatory T cells in long-lasting Graves disease. Study details: Positivity for TSH receptor antibodies plus over 5 years of antithyroid drugs meant persistent Graves' disease. Study-wide points: TRBV28 was favored in persistent disease, as were TRBJ1-2 and TRBJ2-5. New patients shared over 900 public clonotypes, and persistent patients shared more, with about 2,500.

CDR3 length: 13 residues. Germline values: CDR1 DFQATT, CDR2 SNEGSKA (reference sequence). V lost 6 bases, J lost 0 bases, and 11 bases lay in between. HTBI primers from iRepertoire and Arm-PCR of CDR3 regions yielded the TCR beta libraries. TCRdb passed the multiplex PCR reads through MiXCR, listing each CDR3 protein once. Among 390,000 or so distinct CDR3 sequences listed, roughly 20% were seen once. The time point: persistent/refractory GD, antithyroid drugs over 5 years with positive TRAb. PBMC-extracted RNA yielded the TCR library. It was by American Thyroid Association guidelines that Graves' disease was diagnosed.

The source material was peripheral blood mononuclear cells (PBMCs), sampled when the disease was refractory, from a patient treated with antithyroid drugs. This TCR derives from a woman aged 40 to 49 with Graves disease. V is TRBV20-1 and J is TRBJ1-2, with D perhaps matching TRBD1 (5 bases). The CDR3 is CSADSLANYGYTF. The CDR3 DNA reads TGCAGTGCCGACAGTCTCGCTAACTATGGCTACACCTTC.